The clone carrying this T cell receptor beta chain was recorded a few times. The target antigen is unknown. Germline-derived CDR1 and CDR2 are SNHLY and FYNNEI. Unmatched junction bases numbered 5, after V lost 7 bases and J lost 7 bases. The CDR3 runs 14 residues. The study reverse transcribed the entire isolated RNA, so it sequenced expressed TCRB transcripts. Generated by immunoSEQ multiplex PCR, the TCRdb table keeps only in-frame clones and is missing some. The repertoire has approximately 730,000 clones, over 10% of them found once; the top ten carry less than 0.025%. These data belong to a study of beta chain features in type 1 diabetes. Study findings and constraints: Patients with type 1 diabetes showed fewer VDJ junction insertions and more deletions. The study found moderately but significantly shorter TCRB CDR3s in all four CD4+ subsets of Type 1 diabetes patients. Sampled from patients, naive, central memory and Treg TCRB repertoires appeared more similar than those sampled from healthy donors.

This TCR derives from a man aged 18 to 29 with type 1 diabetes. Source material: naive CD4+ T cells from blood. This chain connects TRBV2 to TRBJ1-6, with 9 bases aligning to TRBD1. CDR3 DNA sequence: TGTGCCAGCACAATGGGACAGGGAAATTCACCCCTCCACTTT. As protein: CASTMGQGNSPLHF.